This TCR beta chain is from a study of cytomegalovirus exposure and HLA in healthy donors (dated by TCRdb to 2016 to 2017). For context, the study as a whole: An earlier analysis of some 500 of the donors reported 250 to 350 Gb of sequence data and 117 million unique TCR beta sequences from around 200 million T cells. Around 320 gigabases of sequencing data and approximately 80 million unique TCR sequences were included in an early release covering several hundred HLA-typed donors. The genetic ancestry cluster associated with self-reported Caucasian donors included over 65% of the roughly 390 genotyped donors. The study was designed to test whether signatures of past pathogen exposure could be identified by cataloging public T cell receptors. The study used immunosequencing to profile the T cell repertoires of 600 to 850 subjects and linked those repertoires to cytomegalovirus serostatus. Along with the roughly 700-subject first cohort, a separate validation cohort of about 110 different subjects was used. To predict cytomegalovirus infection status, the study brought together high-throughput TCR immunosequencing, statistical association of individual TCRs with disease status, and machine learning. A later analysis re-analyzed previously published TCR beta repertoires from about 730 donors and added high-resolution HLA genotyping to study TCR occurrence patterns. Rather than using new phenotypic data, the later analysis identified candidate immune exposures from TCR beta sequences and from how often those sequences occurred across donors. An earlier analysis of several hundred of the donors applied high-throughput TCR beta sequencing to assess whether each TCR beta V gene segment acted as functional or pseudogenic. Alongside the repertoire data, information on donor age, sex, ethnicity and CMV serostatus was compiled. A later genetic analysis used genome-wide SNP genotypes for about 55% of the 666 donors, treating that subset as a discovery cohort. Every discovery cohort repertoire had been produced on one sequencing platform. Class I and class II HLA loci were covered by the typing at four-digit resolution. The number of donors typed differed by locus, with about 629-630 for A, B, C, DRB1 and DQB1, more than 500 for DQA1, over 600 for DPA1, and 472 for DPB1. Roughly 5 DR-DQ haplotypes were handled as single units for association and clustering because linkage in the cohort was strong. Among approximately 370 genotyped donors of the cohort, an average of approximately 220,000 unique TCR beta nucleotide sequences was sequenced per donor, of which about 19% were non-productive. What the study reported, not specific to this receptor: Compared with equally common non-associated chains, HLA-associated TCR beta chains in a later analysis were more clonally expanded and had lower generation probabilities. In both the original and validation cohorts, the classifier was reported to diagnose cytomegalovirus status with high specificity and sensitivity. About 15 rarely observed V segments, including chromosome 9 orphons, were excluded from the earlier analysis of several hundred of the donors because counts were too low. Immune exposure information for the cohort was limited to CMV serostatus. Only TCR beta chains were sequenced in this cohort, and the absence of alpha or paired-chain data limited detectable features. In the study, approximately 160 TCR beta chains were listed as associated with cytomegalovirus. A cluster of highly shared sequence variants was judged likely to be a technical artifact of the sequencing pipeline. It was suggested by the authors that the approach could potentially be generalized to other disease states and immunological phenotypes. A later analysis found that most CMV-associated TCR beta chains appeared HLA-restricted, with HLA associations seemingly driven largely by CMV exposure. While some public TCRs were present in many individuals, most TCR sequences turned up only very rarely across donors. Some IMGT-functional V segments, including TRBV6-2 and TRBV6-3, could not be told apart with the 87-base-pair reads, so those segments were excluded. Compared with the approximately 670-donor mean, donors in an Asian-associated ancestry cluster had fewer N-insertions in productive TCRs, according to a later genetic analysis. When HLA alleles, especially DR and DQ, strongly co-occurred, attributing TCR associations to individual alleles was difficult. Because HLA typing was unavailable for some donors at each locus, only the typed subset was used in association tests. In an earlier analysis of 587 of the donors, most TCR beta V segments appeared in productive rearrangements about 87% or about 30% of the time, broadly matching IMGT annotations. Linkage disequilibrium might explain the correlated functional status among segregating V segments, but an unknown experimental factor could not be excluded. In a later analysis, around 15,000 TCR beta sequences were associated with specific HLA alleles at a false discovery rate of 0.05. Roughly uniform sequencing depth across donors was assumed in presence/absence analyses, although this assumption may not hold. In vitro tests confirmed that a few of the cytomegalovirus-associated TCR beta chains recognize cytomegalovirus antigens. In a later genetic analysis, a missense DCLRE1C variant was associated with V-gene and J-gene trimming of TCR beta chains, and the association was replicated in an independent cohort. A later analysis reported that several top co-occurrence clusters appeared linked to parvovirus B19, influenza, CMV and Epstein-Barr virus. A further reported finding was that TCR beta sequences accurately predicted the HLA-A and HLA-B alleles for most subjects in the first cohort. In a later analysis, the rate of TCR association differed among HLA loci, with DRB1 alleles having the most associated TCRs and HLA-C alleles having the fewest.

The CDR3 runs 15 amino acids, cysteine and phenylalanine included. Only the CDR3 portion is preserved as DNA: 45 bases, with reading frame beginning at the first base. V loses 4 bases at its end and J loses 8 bases; junction bases beyond the gene matches: 11. CDR1 and CDR2, per the germline V gene, are SGHDN and FVKESK. The cohort was made up of approximately 670 healthy bone marrow donors. At the time of sampling, all cohort members were nominally healthy, though unrecorded immune exposures were likely present. The donor was CMV seronegative and was included in the group of a few hundred seronegative cohort members. A peripheral blood sample was collected from each donor, and TCR beta sequencing was performed on peripheral blood mononuclear cells. Genomic DNA extraction from the blood cell samples was performed with the Qiagen DNeasy Blood Extraction Kit. For this clone: Its antigen is currently not known. There are no base qualities to consult, and no much larger clone falls within one base.

To prepare the library, the immunoSEQ multiplex PCR assay was applied. The multiplex PCR relied on a mix of 60 forward primers for TCR Vbeta segments and 13 reverse primers for TCR Jbeta segments. A multiplex PCR assay on genomic DNA amplified the CDR3 region of rearranged TCR beta genes. On the Illumina HiSeq System, the amplified TCR beta libraries were sequenced as 87-base-pair reads. The original methods were these. A later analysis tallied some 79 million unique TCR beta chains across the 666 repertoires, and about 12 million of those chains were shared by two or more donors. A nearest-neighbor algorithm error-corrected the raw reads and collapsed the reads into unique sequences, merging closely related sequences to remove PCR and sequencing errors. V, D and J gene segments were assigned by aligning CDR3 sequences to IMGT reference sequences. For a sequence to be retained, a match of at least six nucleotides was required to both a V gene segment and a J gene segment. A rearrangement was called productive if the CDR3 had no stop codons and remained in frame with V and J, and every other rearrangement was called non-productive. CDR3 was defined according to IMGT convention as the region running from the second conserved V-encoded cysteine to the conserved J-encoded phenylalanine. Sequences without an unambiguous match to a single V gene segment were excluded from the earlier analysis of a few hundred of the donors. An earlier analysis of some 500 of the donors classified V segments as functional when productive rearrangements were above 56.7% and as segregating when the standard deviation between donors was above 5%. A statistical classification framework was built to diagnose cytomegalovirus status from the catalog of TCR beta chain sequences. In a later analysis, TCR nucleotide sequences were compared against IMGT/GENE-DB human TR gene sequences so that V and J genes could be assigned. The TCRdist pipeline was used in a later analysis to assign CDR3 sequences and most-parsimonious VDJ recombination scenarios. A later analysis defined each TCR beta chain by its CDR3 amino acid sequence plus V-gene family, and excluded reads lacking a unique V-gene family. To address suspected cross-contamination and a sequencing artifact, a later analysis removed a few hundred highly shared, low-generation-probability nucleotide sequences. For each public chain, a later analysis derived a clonal expansion index from normalized ranks of inferred template counts within each repertoire. In a later analysis, generation probabilities were computed using a VDJ recombination model fitted to out-of-frame rearrangements, and the results were checked against IGoR. In a later analysis, TCR-TCR, TCR-HLA and TCR-CMV co-occurrence was scored with hypergeometric tests, and a repertoire-size bias correction was applied to TCR pairs. In a later analysis, false discovery rates were estimated by permuting HLA or CMV assignments 20 times. In a later analysis, co-occurring TCRs were grouped with DBSCAN, and TCRdist sequence similarity was added when clustering was performed within HLA-allele-positive subsets. Repertoires with fewer than 30,000 or more than 120,000 public chains, plus five repertoires with anomalous nucleotide sharing, were excluded from co-occurrence clustering. This is the immuneACCESS table as TCRdb keeps it, with only in-frame sequences that have V and J called. A part of the clones is gone; compared with another copy, unresolved V genes explain less than half, and the rest is unexplained. V and J calls plus clone size are reproduced from that table; the DNA served to infer D and trimming. A total of 150,000 or so clones appear in this sample, around 84% of them only once. The ten largest clones take up around 2% of the sample.

The sequence came from a man aged 18 to 30 in good health and CMV-seronegative. Recombination joined TRBV14 with TRBJ1-2, with TRBD1 matching 9 junction bases. The sample taken for sequencing was PBMCs. The CDR3 is CASSPKGRQGEGYTF. In nucleotides, the sequence is TGTGCCAGCAGCCCAAAGGGAAGACAGGGGGAGGGCTACACCTTC.